This T cell receptor (beta chain) appears in the sequencing data of a study of blood T cell repertoires in COVID-19. Overall study: COVID-19 samples collected from the United States, Italy and Spain covered acute and convalescent phases.

Authors' processing steps: The assay estimated nucleated cells by amplifying reference gene primers. Using immunoSEQ multiplex PCR, the repertoire was profiled, and TCRdb retains in-frame clones only, with some absent. V, J and clone size are taken as reported in that table, and D and trimming were inferred from the DNA itself. The sample has almost 200,000 clones, around 90% seen once. This clone showed up just once. CDR1 and CDR2 (germline): SGHDT, YYEEEE. CDR3 length: 12 amino acids. Trimming pared 5 bases from V and 4 bases from J, leaving 9 bases between. This receptor was obtained from a woman aged 18-29 years who had recovered from COVID-19. V gene TRBV5-6 combines with J gene TRBJ2-5, with D maybe TRBD1 (6 bases). Sequencing input: PBMCs or T cells enriched from blood (not recorded which). The CDR3 nucleotides read TGTGCCAGCAGACTGGACAGAGAGACCCAGTACTTC. Protein sequence: CASRLDRETQYF.